The rows below give T cell receptor beta chains drawn from one sample of a study of T cells expressing NK-cell markers. After re-calling the 5' RACE reads, TCRdb lists one entry per CDR3 protein, DNA absent. The listing records under 35,000 distinct CDR3 sequences. Sequenced input: blood T cells: a sorted CD56 or NKG2C T cell subset, CD4+ or CD8+ T cells, or bulk PBMC T cells (not recorded which). These receptors all stem from a woman between 18 and 70 years old in good health. CDR3s include the opening cysteine and the closing phenylalanine or tryptophan. A clone size is listed for some rows: how often the clone was seen (once, few, many), or a class if it is expanded.

size,V,J,CDR3
.,TRBV4-1,TRBJ1-4,CASSQEERSNEKLFF
.,TRBV7-8,TRBJ1-1,CASSPRDTEAFF
.,TRBV12-3/TRBV12-4,TRBJ2-2,CASLQGTNTGELFF
.,TRBV12-3/TRBV12-4,TRBJ2-2,CASSLSEETGELFF
.,TRBV10-3,TRBJ2-3,CAIRTGLETDTQYF
.,TRBV7-6,TRBJ2-1,CASNNPTNEQFF
.,TRBV2,TRBJ1-3,CASSDRGVNSGNTIYF
.,TRBV6-1,TRBJ2-7,CASSIRGLASPYEQYF
.,TRBV7-9,TRBJ2-2,CASSLATGRTGELFF
.,TRBV4-1,TRBJ2-7,CASSHSGTSGYEQYF
.,TRBV6-1,TRBJ2-5,CASREAGEETQYF
.,TRBV7-3,TRBJ2-2,CASSLYPRLAGAGTGELFF
.,TRBV12-3/TRBV12-4,TRBJ1-2,CASSFDYGYTF
.,TRBV7-8,TRBJ2-3,CASSLARLAGQVWSDTQYF
.,TRBV29-1,TRBJ1-2,CSVVWNYGYTF
.,TRBV6-5,TRBJ2-1,CASSYRWSGQGNEQFF
.,TRBV21-1,TRBJ2-2,CASSEDRDYGELFF
.,TRBV27,TRBJ2-7,CASSLFGGAVDEQYF
.,TRBV7-9,TRBJ1-1,CASSLGGGLNTEAFF
.,TRBV4-2,TRBJ2-2,CASSRRSAGGHGELFF
medium-sized,TRBV29-1,TRBJ2-5,CSVGTSGESRETQYF
.,TRBV15,TRBJ2-2,CATSRDYGERELFF
.,TRBV4-1,TRBJ2-1,CASSQELAIYNEQFF
.,TRBV21-1,TRBJ2-5,CAVRTGKSPRETQYF
.,TRBV7-3,TRBJ2-6,CASSLNWGAGANVLTF
.,TRBV20-1,TRBJ2-5,CSAREGVSQETQYF
.,TRBV7-6,TRBJ1-1,CASSYRGPDTEAFF
.,TRBV20-1,TRBJ2-7,CSATGLAVYEQYF
.,TRBV9,TRBJ1-1,CASSPRTGGWSTEAFF
.,TRBV7-3,TRBJ2-3,CASSPAGVAGALLNTQYF
.,TRBV12-3/TRBV12-4,TRBJ2-5,CASSLAAGQETQYF
.,TRBV4-1,TRBJ1-2,CASSQVPGRGYGYTF
.,TRBV27,TRBJ2-5,CASSLGVTGVGETQYF
.,TRBV4-1,TRBJ2-1,CASSHRLAGDNEQFF
.,TRBV15,TRBJ1-5,CATSREGTGENQPQHF
.,TRBV5-1,TRBJ2-1,CASSLGGVGLGRNEQFF
.,TRBV28,TRBJ2-1,CASLTRGTGQGVGEQFF
.,TRBV7-9,TRBJ1-1,CASRTGEFTEAFF
.,TRBV7-9,TRBJ2-5,CASSSPDSLQETQYF
.,TRBV5-1,TRBJ2-1,CASSLPGRAYNEQFF
.,TRBV7-9,TRBJ2-5,CASSSHWQGETQYF
.,TRBV7-8,TRBJ1-1,CASSLRFTDQGGTEAFF
.,TRBV5-1,TRBJ2-3,CASSQRQSDTQYF
.,TRBV29-1,TRBJ1-2,CSVETGANYGYTF
.,TRBV19,TRBJ1-1,CASSISQNTEAFF
.,TRBV7-2,TRBJ1-2,CASSLVLRQNNYGYTF
.,TRBV27,TRBJ2-1,CASSFRGNEQFF
.,TRBV20-1,TRBJ2-1,CSARDLEGGGYNEQFF
.,TRBV19,TRBJ1-1,CASSWTGENTEAFF
.,TRBV3-1,TRBJ2-1,CASLGGRAPEQFF
.,TRBV7-6,TRBJ1-5,CASSSNMGQPQHF